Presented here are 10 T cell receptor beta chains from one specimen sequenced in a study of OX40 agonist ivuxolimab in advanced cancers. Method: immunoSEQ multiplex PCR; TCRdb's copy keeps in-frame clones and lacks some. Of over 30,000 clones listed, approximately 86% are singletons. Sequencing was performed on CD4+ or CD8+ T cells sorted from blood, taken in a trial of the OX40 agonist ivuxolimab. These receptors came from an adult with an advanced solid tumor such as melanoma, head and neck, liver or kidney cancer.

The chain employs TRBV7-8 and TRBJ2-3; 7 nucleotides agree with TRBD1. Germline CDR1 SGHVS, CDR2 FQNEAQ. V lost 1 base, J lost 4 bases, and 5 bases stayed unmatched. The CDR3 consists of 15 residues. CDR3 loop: CASSLDGTGADTQYF. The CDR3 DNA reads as TGTGCCAGCAGCTTAGACGGAACAGGGGCAGATACGCAGTATTTT.

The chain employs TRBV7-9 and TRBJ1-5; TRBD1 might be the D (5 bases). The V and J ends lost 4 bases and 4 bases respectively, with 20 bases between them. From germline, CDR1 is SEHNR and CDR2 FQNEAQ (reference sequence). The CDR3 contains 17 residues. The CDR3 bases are TGTGCCAGCAGCTCAGACGGTCTTGCAGGGTTAAATCAGCCCCAGCATTTT. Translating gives CASSSDGLAGLNQPQHF.

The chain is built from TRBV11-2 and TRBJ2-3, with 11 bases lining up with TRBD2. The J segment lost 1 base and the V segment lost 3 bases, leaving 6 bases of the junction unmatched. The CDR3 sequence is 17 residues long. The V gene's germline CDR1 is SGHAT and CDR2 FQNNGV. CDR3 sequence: CASSFASGGSRTDTQYF. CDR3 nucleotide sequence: TGTGCCAGCAGCTTCGCTAGCGGGGGGTCCCGCACAGATACGCAGTATTTT.

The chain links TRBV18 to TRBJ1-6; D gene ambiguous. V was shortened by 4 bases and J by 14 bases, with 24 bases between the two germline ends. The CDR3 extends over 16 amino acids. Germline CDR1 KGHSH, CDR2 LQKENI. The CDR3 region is CASSLSGYPTFWALHF. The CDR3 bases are TGTGCCAGCTCACTCTCGGGATATCCTACTTTTTGGGCCCTCCACTTT.

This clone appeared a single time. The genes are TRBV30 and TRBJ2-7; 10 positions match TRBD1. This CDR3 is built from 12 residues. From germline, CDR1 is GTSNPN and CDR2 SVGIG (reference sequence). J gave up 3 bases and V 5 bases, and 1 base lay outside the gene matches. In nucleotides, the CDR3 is TGTGCCTGGGGGACAGGGGTCTACGAGCAGTACTTC. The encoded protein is CAWGTGVYEQYF.

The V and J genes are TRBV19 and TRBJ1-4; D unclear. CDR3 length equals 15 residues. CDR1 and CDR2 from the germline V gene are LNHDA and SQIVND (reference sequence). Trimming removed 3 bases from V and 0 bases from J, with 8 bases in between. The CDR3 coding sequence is TGTGCCAGTAGTATCACGAAGGCAACTAATGAAAAACTGTTTTTT. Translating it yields CASSITKATNEKLFF.

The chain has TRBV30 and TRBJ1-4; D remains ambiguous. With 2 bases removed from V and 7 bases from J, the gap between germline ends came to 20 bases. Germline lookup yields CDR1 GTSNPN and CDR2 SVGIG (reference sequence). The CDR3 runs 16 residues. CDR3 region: CAWSPSTSFHGEKLFF. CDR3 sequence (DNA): TGTGCCTGGAGTCCATCGACCTCCTTCCATGGTGAAAAACTGTTTTTT.

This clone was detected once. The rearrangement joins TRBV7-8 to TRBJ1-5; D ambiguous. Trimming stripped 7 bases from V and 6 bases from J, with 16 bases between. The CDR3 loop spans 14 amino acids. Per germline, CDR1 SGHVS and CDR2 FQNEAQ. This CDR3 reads CASTPFRQRQPQHF. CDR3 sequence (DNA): TGTGCCAGCACCCCCTTTCGGCAGCGTCAGCCCCAGCATTTT.

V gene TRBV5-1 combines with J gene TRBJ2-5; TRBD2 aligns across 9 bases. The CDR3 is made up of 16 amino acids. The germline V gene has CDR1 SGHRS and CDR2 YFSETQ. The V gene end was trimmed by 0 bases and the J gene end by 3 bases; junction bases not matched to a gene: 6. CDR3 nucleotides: TGCGCCAGCAGCTTGGAGAGTAGCGGGGGCGAAGAGACCCAGTACTTC. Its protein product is CASSLESSGGEETQYF.

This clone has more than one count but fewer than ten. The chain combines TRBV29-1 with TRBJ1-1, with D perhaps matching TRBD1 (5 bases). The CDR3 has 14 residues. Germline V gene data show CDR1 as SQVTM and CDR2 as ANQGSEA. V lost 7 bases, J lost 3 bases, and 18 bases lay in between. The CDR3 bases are TGCAGCGCCGGGGCAAGGGGCGGAGACACTGAAGCTTTCTTT. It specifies CSAGARGGDTEAFF.